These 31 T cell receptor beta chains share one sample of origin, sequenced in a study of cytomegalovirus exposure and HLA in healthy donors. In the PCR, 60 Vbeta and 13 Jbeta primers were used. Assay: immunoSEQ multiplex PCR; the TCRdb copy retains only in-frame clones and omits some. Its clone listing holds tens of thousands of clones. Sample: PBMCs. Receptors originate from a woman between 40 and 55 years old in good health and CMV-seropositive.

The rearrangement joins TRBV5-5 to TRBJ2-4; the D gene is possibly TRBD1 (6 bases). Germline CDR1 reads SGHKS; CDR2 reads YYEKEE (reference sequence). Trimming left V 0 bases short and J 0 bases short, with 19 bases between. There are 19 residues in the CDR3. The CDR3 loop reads CASSLVHQGWSIAKNIQYF. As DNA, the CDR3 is TGTGCCAGCAGCTTGGTCCACCAGGGGTGGTCTATAGCCAAAAACATTCAGTACTTC. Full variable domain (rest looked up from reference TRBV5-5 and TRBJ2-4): DAGVTQSPTHLIKTRGQQVTLRCSPISGHKSVSWYQQVLGQGPQFIFQYYEKEERGRGNFPDRFSARQFPNYSSELNVNALLLGDSALYLCASSLVHQGWSIAKNIQYFGAGTRLSVL.

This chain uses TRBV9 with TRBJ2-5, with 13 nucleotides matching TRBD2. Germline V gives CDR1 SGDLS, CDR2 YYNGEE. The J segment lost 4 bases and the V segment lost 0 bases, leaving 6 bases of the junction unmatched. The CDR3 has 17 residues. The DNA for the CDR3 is TGTGCCAGCAGCGTAGTGGGACTAGCGGGGACGGGAGAGACCCAGTACTTC. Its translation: CASSVVGLAGTGETQYF.

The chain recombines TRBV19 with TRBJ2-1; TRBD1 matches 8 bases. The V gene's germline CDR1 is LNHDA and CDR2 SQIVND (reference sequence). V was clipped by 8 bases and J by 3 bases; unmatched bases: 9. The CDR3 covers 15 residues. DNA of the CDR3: TGTGCCAGTCACCCGGACAGGGAACGCTACAATGAGCAGTTCTTC. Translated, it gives CASHPDRERYNEQFF.

The CDR3 bases are TGTGCCAGCAGCCCTAGCGCACGGGAGATAACCGAGCAGTACTTC. Protein sequence: CASSPSAREITEQYF. The chain links TRBV7-2 to TRBJ2-7; maybe TRBD2 (6 bases). The germline V and J ends were trimmed by 5 bases and 6 bases, with 20 bases remaining between them. The CDR3 extends over 15 amino acids. Per germline, CDR1 SGHTA and CDR2 FQGNSA.

In nucleotides, the CDR3 is TGTGCCAGCAGCCCTTATGGGTCTAGCGGGGGGAACGAGCAGTACTTC. This codes for CASSPYGSSGGNEQYF. The genes are TRBV7-9 and TRBJ2-7, with 11 positions matching TRBD2. From germline, CDR1 is SEHNR and CDR2 FQNEAQ (reference sequence). The CDR3 length is 16 residues. J was trimmed by 5 bases and V by 5 bases; bases with no gene match: 11.

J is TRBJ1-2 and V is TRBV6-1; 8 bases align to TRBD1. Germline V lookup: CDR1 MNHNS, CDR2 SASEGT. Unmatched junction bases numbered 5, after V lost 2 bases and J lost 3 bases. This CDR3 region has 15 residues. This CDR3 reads CASSEQGAPDYGYTF. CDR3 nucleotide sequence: TGTGCCAGCAGTGAACAGGGGGCCCCCGACTATGGCTACACCTTC.

This CDR3 is CASSQGLQLSRGNEQFF. CDR3 in DNA: TGCGCCAGCAGCCAAGGCCTCCAGCTCTCAAGGGGTAATGAGCAGTTCTTC. The V call is TRBV4-1, the J call TRBJ2-1, with a tentative D call TRBD1 (5 bases). The CDR3 sequence is 17 residues long. V gave up 1 base and J gave up 7 bases, with 20 bases separating them. The V gene's germline CDR1 is MGHRA and CDR2 YSYEKL.

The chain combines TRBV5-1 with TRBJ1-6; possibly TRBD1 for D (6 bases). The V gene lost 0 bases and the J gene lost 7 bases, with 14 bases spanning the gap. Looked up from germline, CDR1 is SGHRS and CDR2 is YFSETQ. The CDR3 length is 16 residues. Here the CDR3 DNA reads TGCGCCAGCAGCTTGGCCGTGGGGGGGGCGAATTCACCCCTCCACTTT. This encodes CASSLAVGGANSPLHF. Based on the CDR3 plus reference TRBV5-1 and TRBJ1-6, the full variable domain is KAGVTQTPRYLIKTRGQQVTLSCSPISGHRSVSWYQQTPGQGLQFLFEYFSETQRNKGNFPGRFSGRQFSNSRSEMNVSTLELGDSALYLCASSLAVGGANSPLHFGNGTRLTVT.

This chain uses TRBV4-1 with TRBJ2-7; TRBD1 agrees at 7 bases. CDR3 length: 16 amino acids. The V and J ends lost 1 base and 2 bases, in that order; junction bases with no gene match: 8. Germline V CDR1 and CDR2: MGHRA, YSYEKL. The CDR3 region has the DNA TGCGCCAGCAGCCAAGTGACCGGGACAGAGACCTACGAGCAGTACTTC. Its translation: CASSQVTGTETYEQYF.

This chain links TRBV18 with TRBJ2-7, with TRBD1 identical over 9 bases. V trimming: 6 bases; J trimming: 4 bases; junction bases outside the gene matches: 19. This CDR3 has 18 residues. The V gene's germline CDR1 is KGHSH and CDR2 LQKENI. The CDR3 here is CASSQDPGDRVGGYEQYF. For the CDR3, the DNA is TGTGCCAGCTCGCAGGACCCCGGGGACAGGGTAGGAGGGTACGAGCAGTACTTC.

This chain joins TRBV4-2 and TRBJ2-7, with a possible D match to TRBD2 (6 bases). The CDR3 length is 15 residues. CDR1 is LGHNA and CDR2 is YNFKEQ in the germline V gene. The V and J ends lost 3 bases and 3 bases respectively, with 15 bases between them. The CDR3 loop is CASSQSEGRSYEQYF. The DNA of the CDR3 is TGTGCCAGCAGCCAGTCGGAGGGCCGAAGCTACGAGCAGTACTTC.

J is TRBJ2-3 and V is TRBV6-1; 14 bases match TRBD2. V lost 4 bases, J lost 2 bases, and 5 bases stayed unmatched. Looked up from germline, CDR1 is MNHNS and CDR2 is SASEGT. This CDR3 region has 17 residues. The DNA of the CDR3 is TGTGCCAGCAGTGCGCGACTAGCGGGAGGGGTCACAGATACGCAGTATTTT. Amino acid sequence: CASSARLAGGVTDTQYF.

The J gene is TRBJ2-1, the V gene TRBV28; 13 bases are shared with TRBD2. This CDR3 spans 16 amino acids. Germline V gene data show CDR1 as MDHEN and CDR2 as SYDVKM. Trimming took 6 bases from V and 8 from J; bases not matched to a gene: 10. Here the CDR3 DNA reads TGTGCCAGCAGAACCGTACTAGCGGGAGGGTTGGATGAGCAGTTCTTC. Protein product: CASRTVLAGGLDEQFF. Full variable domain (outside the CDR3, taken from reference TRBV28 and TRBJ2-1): DVKVTQSSRYLVKRTGEKVFLECVQDMDHENMFWYRQDPGLGLRLIYFSYDVKMKEKGDIPEGYSVSREKKERFSLILESASTNQTSMYLCASRTVLAGGLDEQFFGPGTRLTVL.

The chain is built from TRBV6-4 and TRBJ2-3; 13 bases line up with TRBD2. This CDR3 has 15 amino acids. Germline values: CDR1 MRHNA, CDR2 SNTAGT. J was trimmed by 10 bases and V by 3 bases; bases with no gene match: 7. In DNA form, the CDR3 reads TGTGCCAGCAGTGAACTAGCGGGAGGGCCCGCGGCGCAGTATTTT. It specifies CASSELAGGPAAQYF.

CDR3 DNA: TGCGCCAGCAGCCAGCCCCTAGGGGGACAGGGAAACACCATATATTTT. This codes for CASSQPLGGQGNTIYF. The chain recombines TRBV4-1 with TRBJ1-3, with 7 positions matching TRBD1. The CDR3 covers 16 residues. Germline V gives CDR1 MGHRA, CDR2 YSYEKL. Unmatched junction bases numbered 9, after V lost 3 bases and J lost 4 bases.

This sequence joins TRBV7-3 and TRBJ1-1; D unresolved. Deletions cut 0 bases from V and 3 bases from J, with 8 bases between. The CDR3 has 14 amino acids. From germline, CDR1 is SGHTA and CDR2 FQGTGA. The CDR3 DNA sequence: TGTGCCAGCAGCTTAACCCCTGGAGACACTGAAGCTTTCTTT. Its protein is CASSLTPGDTEAFF.

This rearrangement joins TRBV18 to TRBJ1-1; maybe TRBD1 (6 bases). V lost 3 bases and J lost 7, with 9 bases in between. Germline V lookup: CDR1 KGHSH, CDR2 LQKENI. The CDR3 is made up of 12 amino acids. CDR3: CASSPDSFEAFF. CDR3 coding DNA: TGTGCCAGCTCACCGGACAGCTTTGAAGCTTTCTTT.

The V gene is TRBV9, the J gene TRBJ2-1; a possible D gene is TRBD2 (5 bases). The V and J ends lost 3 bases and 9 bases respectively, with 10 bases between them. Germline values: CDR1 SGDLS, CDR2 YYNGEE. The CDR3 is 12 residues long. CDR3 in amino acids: CASSAASFEQFF. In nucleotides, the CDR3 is TGTGCCAGCAGCGCCGCTAGCTTTGAGCAGTTCTTC.

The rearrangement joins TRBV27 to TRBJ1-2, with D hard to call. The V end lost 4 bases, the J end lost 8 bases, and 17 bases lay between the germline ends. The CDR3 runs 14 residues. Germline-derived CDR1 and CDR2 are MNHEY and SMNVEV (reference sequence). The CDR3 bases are TGTGCCAGCAGTTCGGTCCAGCGAAATTTCGGCTACACCTTC. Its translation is CASSSVQRNFGYTF.

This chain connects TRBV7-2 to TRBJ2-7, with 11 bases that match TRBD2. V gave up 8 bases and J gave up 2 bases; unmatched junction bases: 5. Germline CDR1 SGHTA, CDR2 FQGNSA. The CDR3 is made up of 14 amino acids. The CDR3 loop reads CASRTSGGPYEQYF. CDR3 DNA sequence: TGTGCCAGCCGAACTAGCGGGGGACCCTACGAGCAGTACTTC.

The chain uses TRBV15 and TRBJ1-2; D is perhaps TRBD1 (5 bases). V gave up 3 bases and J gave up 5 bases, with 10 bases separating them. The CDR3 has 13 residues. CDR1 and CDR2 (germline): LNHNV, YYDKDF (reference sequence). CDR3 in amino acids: CATSRTVRYGYTF. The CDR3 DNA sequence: TGTGCCACCAGCAGGACAGTTCGATATGGCTACACCTTC.

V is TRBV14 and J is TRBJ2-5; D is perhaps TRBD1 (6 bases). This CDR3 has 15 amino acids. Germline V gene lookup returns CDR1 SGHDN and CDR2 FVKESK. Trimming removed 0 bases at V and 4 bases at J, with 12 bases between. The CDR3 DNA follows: TGTGCCAGCAGCCAAGATCCTAGGGGGAGAGAGACCCAGTACTTC. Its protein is CASSQDPRGRETQYF.

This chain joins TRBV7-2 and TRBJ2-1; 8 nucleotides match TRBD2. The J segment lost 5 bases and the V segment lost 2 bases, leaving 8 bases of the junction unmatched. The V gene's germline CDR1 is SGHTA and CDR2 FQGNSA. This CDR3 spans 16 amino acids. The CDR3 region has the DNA TGTGCCAGCAGCTTAAATAGCGGGAAGGTAAACAATGAGCAGTTCTTC. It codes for CASSLNSGKVNNEQFF.

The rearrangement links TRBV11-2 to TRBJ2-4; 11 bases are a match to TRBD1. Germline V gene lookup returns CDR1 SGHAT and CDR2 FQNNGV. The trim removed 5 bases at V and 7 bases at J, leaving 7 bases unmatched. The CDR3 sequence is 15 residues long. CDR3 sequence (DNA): TGTGCCAGCAGCAGGGACAGGGGGGCCAGCAACATTCAGTACTTC. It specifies CASSRDRGASNIQYF.

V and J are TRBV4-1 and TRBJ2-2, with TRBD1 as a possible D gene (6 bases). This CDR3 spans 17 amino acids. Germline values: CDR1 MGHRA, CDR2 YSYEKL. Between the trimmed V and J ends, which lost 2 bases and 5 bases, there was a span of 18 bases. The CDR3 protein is CASSQFKTGDVTGELFF. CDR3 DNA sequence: TGCGCCAGCAGCCAATTCAAGACAGGCGATGTTACCGGGGAGCTGTTTTTT.

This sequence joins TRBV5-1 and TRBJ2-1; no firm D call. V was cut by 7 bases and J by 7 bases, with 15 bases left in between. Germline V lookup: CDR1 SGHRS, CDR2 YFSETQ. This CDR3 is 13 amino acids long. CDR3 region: CASGPRPLNEQFF. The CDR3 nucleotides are TGCGCCAGCGGGCCCAGACCCCTAAATGAGCAGTTCTTC.

CDR3 bases: TGCGCCAGCAGCTTGTTACGGACTAGCGGGAGGAGTGAGCAGTTCTTC. This sequence encodes CASSLLRTSGRSEQFF. This chain uses TRBV5-1 with TRBJ2-1, with 14 bases matching TRBD2. The CDR3 covers 16 residues. Germline loops: CDR1 SGHRS, CDR2 YFSETQ. J lost 9 bases, V lost 1 base, and 6 bases had no gene match.

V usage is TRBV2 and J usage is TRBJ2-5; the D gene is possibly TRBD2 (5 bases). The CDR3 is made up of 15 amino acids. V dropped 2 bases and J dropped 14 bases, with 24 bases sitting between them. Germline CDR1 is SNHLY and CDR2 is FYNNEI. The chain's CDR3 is CASSESLDFGLYRYF. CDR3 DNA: TGTGCCAGCAGTGAAAGTCTGGACTTCGGTCTATACCGCTACTTC.

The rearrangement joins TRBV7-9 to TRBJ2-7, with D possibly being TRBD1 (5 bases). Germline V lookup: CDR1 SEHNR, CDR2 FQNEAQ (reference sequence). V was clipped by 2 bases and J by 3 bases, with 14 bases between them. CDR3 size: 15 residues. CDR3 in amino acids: CASSLRGPVVYEQYF. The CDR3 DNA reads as TGTGCCAGCAGCTTAAGGGGTCCGGTTGTCTACGAGCAGTACTTC.

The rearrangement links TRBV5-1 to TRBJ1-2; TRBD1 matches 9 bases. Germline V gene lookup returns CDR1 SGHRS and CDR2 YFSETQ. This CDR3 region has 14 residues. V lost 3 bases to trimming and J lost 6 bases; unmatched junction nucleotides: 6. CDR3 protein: CASSSEGQGHGYTF. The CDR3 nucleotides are TGCGCCAGCAGCTCGGAGGGACAGGGACATGGCTACACCTTC.

CDR3 bases: TGTGCCAGCTCACCACAGCGCCGCCAAGAGACCCAGTACTTC. This gives the protein CASSPQRRQETQYF. The gene calls are TRBV18 and TRBJ2-5, with D hard to call. V was trimmed by 1 base and J by 1 base, leaving 7 bases between them. Germline CDR1 is KGHSH and CDR2 is LQKENI. The CDR3 is 14 amino acids.